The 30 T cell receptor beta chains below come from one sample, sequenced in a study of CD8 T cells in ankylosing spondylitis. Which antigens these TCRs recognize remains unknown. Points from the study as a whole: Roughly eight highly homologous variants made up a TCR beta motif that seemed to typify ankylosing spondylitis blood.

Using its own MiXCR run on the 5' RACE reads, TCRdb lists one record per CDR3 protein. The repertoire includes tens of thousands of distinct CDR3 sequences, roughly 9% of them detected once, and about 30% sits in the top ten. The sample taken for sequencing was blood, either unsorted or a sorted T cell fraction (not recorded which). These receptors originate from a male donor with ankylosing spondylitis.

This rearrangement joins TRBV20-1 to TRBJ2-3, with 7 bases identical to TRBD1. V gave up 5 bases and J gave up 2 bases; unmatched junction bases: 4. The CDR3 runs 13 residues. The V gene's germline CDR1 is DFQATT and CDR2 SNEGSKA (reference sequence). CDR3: CSARGQNTDTQYF. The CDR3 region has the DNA TGCAGTGCTCGGGGACAGAACACAGATACGCAGTATTTT.

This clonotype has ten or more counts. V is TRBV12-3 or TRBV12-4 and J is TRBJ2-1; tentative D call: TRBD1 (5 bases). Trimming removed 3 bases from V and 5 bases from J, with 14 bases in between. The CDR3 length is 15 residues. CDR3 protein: CASSLGQGKDNEQFF. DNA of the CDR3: TGTGCCAGCAGTTTGGGGCAGGGCAAGGACAATGAGCAGTTCTTC.

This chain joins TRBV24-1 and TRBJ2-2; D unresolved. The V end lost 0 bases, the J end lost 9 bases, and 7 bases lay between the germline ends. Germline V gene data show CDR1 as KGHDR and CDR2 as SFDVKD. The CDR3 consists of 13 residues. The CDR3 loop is CATSDLTARELFF. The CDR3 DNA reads TGTGCCACCAGTGATTTGACTGCCCGGGAGCTGTTTTTT.

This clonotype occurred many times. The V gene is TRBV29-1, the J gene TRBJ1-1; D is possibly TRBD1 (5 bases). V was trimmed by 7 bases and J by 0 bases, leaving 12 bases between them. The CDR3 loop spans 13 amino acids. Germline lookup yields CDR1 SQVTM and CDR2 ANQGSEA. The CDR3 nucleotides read TGCAGCGGAGGGGCAGTGATGAACACTGAAGCTTTCTTT. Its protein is CSGGAVMNTEAFF.

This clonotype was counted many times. The CDR3: CASSQGTKINEKLFF. The CDR3 nucleotides read TGCGCCAGCAGCCAAGGGACGAAGATTAATGAAAAACTGTTTTTT. The rearrangement links TRBV4-1 to TRBJ1-4; D gene ambiguous. The CDR3 covers 15 residues. Germline CDR1 is MGHRA and CDR2 is YSYEKL. Trimming removed 1 base from V and 4 bases from J, with 10 bases in between.

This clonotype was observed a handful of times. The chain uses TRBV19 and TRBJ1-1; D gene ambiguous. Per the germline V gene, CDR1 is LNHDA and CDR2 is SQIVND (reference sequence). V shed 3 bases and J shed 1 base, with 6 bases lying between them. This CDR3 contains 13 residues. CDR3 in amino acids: CASSMGENTEAFF. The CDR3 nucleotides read TGTGCCAGTAGTATGGGAGAGAACACTGAAGCTTTCTTT.

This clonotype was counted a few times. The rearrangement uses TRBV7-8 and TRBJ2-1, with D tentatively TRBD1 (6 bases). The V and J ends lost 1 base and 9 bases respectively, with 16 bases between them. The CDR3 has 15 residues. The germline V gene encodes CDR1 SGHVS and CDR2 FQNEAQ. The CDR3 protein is CASSLGRGIGAEQFF. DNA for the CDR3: TGTGCCAGCAGCTTAGGAAGGGGGATTGGTGCTGAGCAGTTCTTC. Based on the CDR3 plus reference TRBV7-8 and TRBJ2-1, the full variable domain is GAGVSQSPRYKVAKRGQDVALRCDPISGHVSLFWYQQALGQGPEFLTYFQNEAQLDKSGLPSDRFFAERPEGSVSTLKIQRTQQEDSAVYLCASSLGRGIGAEQFFGPGTRLTVL.

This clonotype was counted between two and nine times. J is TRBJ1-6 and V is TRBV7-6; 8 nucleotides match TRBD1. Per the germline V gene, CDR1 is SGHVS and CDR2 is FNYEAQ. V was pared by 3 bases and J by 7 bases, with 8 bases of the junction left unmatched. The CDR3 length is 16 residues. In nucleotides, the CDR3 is TGTGCCAGCAGCTTTCGAACGGGACAGGACAATTCACCCCTCCACTTT. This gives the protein CASSFRTGQDNSPLHF.

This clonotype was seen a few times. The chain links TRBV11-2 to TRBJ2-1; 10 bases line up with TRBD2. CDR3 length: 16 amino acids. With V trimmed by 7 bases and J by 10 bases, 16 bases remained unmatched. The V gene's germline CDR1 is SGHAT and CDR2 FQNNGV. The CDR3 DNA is TGTGCCAGCACCCAGGGGGGAGCGGGAGGGCCCAGAGAGCAGTTCTTC. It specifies CASTQGGAGGPREQFF.

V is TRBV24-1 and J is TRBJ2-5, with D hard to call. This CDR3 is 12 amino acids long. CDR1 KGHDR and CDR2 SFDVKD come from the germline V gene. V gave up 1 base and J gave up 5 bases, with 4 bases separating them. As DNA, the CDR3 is TGTGCCACCAGTGATTTAAGGGAGACCCAGTACTTC. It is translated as CATSDLRETQYF.

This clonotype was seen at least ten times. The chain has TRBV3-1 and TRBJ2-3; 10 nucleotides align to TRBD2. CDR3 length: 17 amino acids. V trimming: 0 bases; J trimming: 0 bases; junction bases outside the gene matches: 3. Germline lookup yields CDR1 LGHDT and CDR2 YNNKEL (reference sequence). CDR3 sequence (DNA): TGTGCCAGCAGCCAAGATCTGACTAGCGGGAGCACAGATACGCAGTATTTT. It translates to CASSQDLTSGSTDTQYF.

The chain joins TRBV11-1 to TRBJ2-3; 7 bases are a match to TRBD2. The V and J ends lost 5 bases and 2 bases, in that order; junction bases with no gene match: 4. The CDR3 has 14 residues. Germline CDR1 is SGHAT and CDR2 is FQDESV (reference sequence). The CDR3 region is CASSRAGNTDTQYF. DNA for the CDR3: TGTGCCAGCAGCCGAGCGGGGAACACAGATACGCAGTATTTT.

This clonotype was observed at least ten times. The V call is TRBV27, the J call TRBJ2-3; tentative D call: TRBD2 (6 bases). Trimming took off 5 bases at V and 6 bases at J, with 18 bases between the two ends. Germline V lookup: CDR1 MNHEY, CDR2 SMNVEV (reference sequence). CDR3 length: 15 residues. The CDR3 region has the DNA TGTGCCAGCAGTACCTGGGACGGGACTCCGGATACGCAGTATTTT. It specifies CASSTWDGTPDTQYF.

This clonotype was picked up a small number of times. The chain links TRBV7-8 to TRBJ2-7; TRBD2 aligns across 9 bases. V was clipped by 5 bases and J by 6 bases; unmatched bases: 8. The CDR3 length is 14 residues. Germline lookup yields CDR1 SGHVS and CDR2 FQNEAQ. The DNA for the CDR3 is TGTGCCAGCAGCCCCAGCGGGAGGAAGGGCGAGCAGTACGTC. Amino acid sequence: CASSPSGRKGEQYV.

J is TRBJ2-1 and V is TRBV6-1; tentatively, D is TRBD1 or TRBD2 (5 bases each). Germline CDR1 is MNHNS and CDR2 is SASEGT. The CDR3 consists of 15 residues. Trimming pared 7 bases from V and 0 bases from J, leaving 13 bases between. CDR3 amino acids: CASNRGRSSYNEQFF. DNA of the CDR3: TGTGCCAGCAACCGGGGCAGGAGCTCCTACAATGAGCAGTTCTTC.

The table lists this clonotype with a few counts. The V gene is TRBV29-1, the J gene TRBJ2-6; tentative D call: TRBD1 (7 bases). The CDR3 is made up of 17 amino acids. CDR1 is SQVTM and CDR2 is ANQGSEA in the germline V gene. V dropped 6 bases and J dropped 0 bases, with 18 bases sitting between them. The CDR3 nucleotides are TGCAGCGTCAGGGGGGACACCCTGAACTCTGGGGCCAACGTCCTGACTTTC. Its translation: CSVRGDTLNSGANVLTF. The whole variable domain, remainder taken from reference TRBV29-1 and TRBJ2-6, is SAVISQKPSRDICQRGTSLTIQCQVDSQVTMMFWYRQQPGQSLTLIATANQGSEATYESGFVIDKFPISRPNLTFSTLTVSNMSPEDSSIYLCSVRGDTLNSGANVLTFGAGSRLTVL.

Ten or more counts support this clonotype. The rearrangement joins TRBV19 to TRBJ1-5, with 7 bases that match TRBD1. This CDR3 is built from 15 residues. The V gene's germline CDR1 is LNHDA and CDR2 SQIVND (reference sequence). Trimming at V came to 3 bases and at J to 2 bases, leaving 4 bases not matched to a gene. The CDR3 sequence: CASSMFGQGNQPQHF. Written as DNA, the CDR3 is TGTGCCAGTAGTATGTTTGGACAGGGCAATCAGCCCCAGCATTTT.

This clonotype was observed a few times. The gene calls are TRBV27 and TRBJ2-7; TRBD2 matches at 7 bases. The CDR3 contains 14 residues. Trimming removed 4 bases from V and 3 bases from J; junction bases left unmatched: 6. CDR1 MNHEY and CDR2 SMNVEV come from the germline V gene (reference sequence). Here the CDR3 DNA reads TGTGCCAGCAGTTCAGGAGCGGGATTCTACGAGCAGTACTTC. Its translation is CASSSGAGFYEQYF.

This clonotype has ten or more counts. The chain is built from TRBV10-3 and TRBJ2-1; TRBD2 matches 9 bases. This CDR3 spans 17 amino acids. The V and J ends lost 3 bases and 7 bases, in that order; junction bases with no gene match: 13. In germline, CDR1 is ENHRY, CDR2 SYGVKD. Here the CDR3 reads CAISESGGRAERNEQFF. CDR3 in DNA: TGTGCCATCAGTGAATCTGGCGGGAGGGCCGAGAGGAATGAGCAGTTCTTC.

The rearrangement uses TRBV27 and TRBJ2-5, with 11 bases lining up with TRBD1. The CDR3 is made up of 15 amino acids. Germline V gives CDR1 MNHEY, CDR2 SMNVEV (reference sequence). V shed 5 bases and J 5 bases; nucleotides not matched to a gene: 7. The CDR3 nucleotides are TGTGCCAGCAGTGCGGGGACAGGGGGTTTGGAGACCCAGTACTTC. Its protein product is CASSAGTGGLETQYF.

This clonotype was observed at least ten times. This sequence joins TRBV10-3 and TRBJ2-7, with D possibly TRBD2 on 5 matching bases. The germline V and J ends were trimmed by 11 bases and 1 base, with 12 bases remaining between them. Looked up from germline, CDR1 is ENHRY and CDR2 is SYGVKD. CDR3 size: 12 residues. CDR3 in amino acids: CASRTGSYEQYF. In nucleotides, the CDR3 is TGTGCCTCCCGGACTGGATCCTACGAGCAGTACTTC.

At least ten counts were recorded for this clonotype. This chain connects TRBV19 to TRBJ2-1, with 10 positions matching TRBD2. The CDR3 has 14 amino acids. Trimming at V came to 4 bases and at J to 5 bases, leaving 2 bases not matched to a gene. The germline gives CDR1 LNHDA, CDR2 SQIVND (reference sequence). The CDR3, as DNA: TGTGCCAGTAGTAGAGGACTAGCGGACAATGAGCAGTTCTTC. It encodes CASSRGLADNEQFF.

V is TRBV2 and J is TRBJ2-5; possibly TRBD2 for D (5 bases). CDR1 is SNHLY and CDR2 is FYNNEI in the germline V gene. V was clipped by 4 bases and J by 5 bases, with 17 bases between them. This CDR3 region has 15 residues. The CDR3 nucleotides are TGTGCCAGCAGTGCTCCGGGATCTGGCCTTGAGACCCAGTACTTC. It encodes CASSAPGSGLETQYF.

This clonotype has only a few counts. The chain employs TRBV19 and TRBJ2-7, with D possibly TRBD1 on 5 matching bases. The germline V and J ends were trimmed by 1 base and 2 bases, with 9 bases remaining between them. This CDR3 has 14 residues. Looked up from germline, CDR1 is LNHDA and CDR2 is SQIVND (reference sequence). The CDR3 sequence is CASSIGHRTYEQYF. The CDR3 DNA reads TGTGCCAGTAGTATAGGACACAGGACCTACGAGCAGTACTTC.

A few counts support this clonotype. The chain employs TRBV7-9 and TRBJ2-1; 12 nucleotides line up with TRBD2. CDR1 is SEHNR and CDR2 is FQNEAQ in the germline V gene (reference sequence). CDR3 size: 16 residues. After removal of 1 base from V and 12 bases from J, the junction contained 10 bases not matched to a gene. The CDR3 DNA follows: TGTGCCAGCAGCTTAGAGGCTAGCGGGAGGGGAAATCTGCAGTTCTTC. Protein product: CASSLEASGRGNLQFF.

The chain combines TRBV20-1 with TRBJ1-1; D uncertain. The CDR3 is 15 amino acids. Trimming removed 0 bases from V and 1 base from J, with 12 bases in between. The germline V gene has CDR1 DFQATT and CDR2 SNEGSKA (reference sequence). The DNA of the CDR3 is TGCAGTGCTAGAGAGGGTGGAGACCAGAACACTGAAGCTTTCTTT. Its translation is CSAREGGDQNTEAFF.

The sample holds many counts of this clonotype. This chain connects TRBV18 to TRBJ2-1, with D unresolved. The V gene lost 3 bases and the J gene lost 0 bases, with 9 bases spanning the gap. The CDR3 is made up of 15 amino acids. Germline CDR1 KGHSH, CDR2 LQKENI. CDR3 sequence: CASSPGRNSYNEQFF. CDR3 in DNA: TGTGCCAGCTCACCCGGGCGGAACTCCTACAATGAGCAGTTCTTC.

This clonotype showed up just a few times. This CDR3 reads CSARHSRLAGESGANVLTF. For the CDR3, the DNA is TGCAGTGCTAGGCACTCTAGACTAGCCGGGGAATCTGGGGCCAACGTCCTGACTTTC. The genes are TRBV20-1 and TRBJ2-6, with 7 bases matching TRBD2. Germline V gene lookup returns CDR1 DFQATT and CDR2 SNEGSKA (reference sequence). This CDR3 is built from 19 residues. Losses at the gene ends were 3 bases for V and 1 base for J; bases not matched to a gene: 15.

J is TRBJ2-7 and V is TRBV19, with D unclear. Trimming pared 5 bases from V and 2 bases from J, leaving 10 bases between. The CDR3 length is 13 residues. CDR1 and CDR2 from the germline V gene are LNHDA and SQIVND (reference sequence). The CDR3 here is CASSPAMAYEQYF. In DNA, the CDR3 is TGTGCCAGTAGTCCTGCCATGGCCTACGAGCAGTACTTC.

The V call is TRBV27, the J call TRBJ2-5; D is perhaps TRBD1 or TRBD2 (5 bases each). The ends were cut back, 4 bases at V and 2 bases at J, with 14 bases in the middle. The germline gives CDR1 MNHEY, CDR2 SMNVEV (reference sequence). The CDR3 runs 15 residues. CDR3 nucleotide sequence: TGTGCCAGCAGTTCGCTCGGGGCCCCTCAAGAGACCCAGTACTTC. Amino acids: CASSSLGAPQETQYF.